Included here is one T cell receptor (beta chain) sequence, with context. There are a few counts of this clone. This receptor's antigen is unknown. No base quality information exists; no much larger clone differs at one position. All of the isolated RNA was reverse transcribed with the High Capacity cDNA Reverse Transcription Kit, so expressed TCRB transcripts were sequenced. Deep immunoSEQ sequencing was applied to naive, central memory and regulatory T cell samples, giving an average of roughly 3.5 million total reads per sample. Sorted cells were lysed in RLT buffer, and RNA was extracted using DNase-treated RNeasy Micro or Mini kits according to cell number. Each cell subset was processed on its own to prevent cross-contamination, while patient and healthy donor samples were processed together. Using the immunoSEQ multiplex PCR, TCRB sequences were amplified from cDNA into 87-bp fragments spanning the CDR3 region. Sequencing of the amplicons was done on the Illumina HiSeq platform. Per the authors' processing: PCR bias was corrected computationally using synthetic template baselines, and reads within Hamming distance 2 were collapsed, with unmergeable singletons discarded. Reads were aligned against IMGT so that V, D and J genes, CDR3 length and insertions or deletions at six rearrangement sites could be assigned. Within each subset, clonotype counts were normalized to sorted cell number, after which true diversity and Gini coefficients were computed with the tcR R package. The overlap coefficient, calculated on TCRB nucleotide sequences, was used to quantify repertoire sharing. Out-of-frame TCRB sequences from naive cells were analyzed to stand in for the pre-selection repertoire. Held by TCRdb, this immuneACCESS table contains in-frame sequences only and omits some clones. Under half of the omission traces to an unresolved V gene where checked; the cause of the rest is unknown. The DNA was the basis for D and trimming; V, J and clone size are from that table. In all, the sample holds under 300,000 clones, and around 22% of those were seen once. Roughly 0.011% of the sample is taken by the ten largest.

V gives up 1 base and J gives up 12 bases, and the segment between their germline ends measures 7 bases. The CDR1 and CDR2 encoded by the germline V gene (reference sequence) are GTSNPN and SVGIG. From the cysteine up to the phenylalanine, the CDR3 has a length of 10 residues. Only the CDR3 portion is preserved as DNA: 30 bases, with reading frame beginning at the first base. Each donor gave one peripheral blood draw, roughly 110 mL on average, collected into heparinised tubes. A BD FACSAria II and a panel including CD45RO, CCR7, CD25, CD127, CD95 and CD27 were used to sort naive, central memory, regulatory and stem cell-like memory CD4+ T cells. Every sorted population had a purity above 95%. PBMCs were separated immediately by Lymphoprep density gradient centrifugation and were stained directly, without being cultured. So that batch effects would be minimized, each experiment stained and sorted samples in pairs, pairing one healthy donor with one patient.

This entry belongs to a study of beta chain features in type 1 diabetes listed by TCRdb under 2018. A note on the overall study: Patients and healthy donors did not differ in mean age, gender distribution, total cell number or subset yield. Regulatory and stem cell-like memory subsets were isolated from only 8 patients and about eight healthy donors, whereas naive and central memory subsets came from all 28 donors. Across all samples, almost 110 million sorted cells were examined, and cell number per subset correlated strongly with RNA yield. The study compared the TCRB repertoires of sorted circulating CD4+ T cell subsets in recently diagnosed type 1 diabetes patients with those in matched healthy donors.

The paper as a whole reports these results and caveats: PCR might favor shorter templates, but patient and control samples were amplified and corrected together, so any skew would affect both groups equally. At VDJ recombination sites, type 1 diabetes patients had fewer insertions and more deleted nucleotides, which implies abnormalities in thymic rearrangement. Because small numbers of individuals were included in the HLA sub-analyses, any influence of HLA type on TCRB rearrangement was left unresolved. In all four CD4+ subsets, TCRB CDR3 length was moderately but significantly shorter in type 1 diabetes patients. The naive, central memory and regulatory TCRB repertoires appeared to resemble one another more closely among patients than among healthy donors. Because cDNA was sequenced instead of genomic DNA, activated cells with high expression could be over-represented, although the groups did not differ in activation or CD3 levels.

Input material: naive CD4+ T cells from blood. The sample's cell subset or site label, decoded: true naive CD4+ T cells. The V and J genes are TRBV30 and TRBJ2-1, with the D segment identity uncertain. The sequence derives from a young woman with type 1 diabetes. The CDR3 region reads CAWSGKRQFF. The sequence in DNA is TGTGCCTGGAGTGGAAAGAGGCAGTTCTTC.